This T cell receptor beta chain was profiled in a study of tumor-infiltrating lymphocytes in primary liver carcinoma. Broader study findings: Tumor specimens were characterized by a significantly higher top-250-clone fraction than blood (p = 0.039).

In germline, CDR1 is SQVTM, CDR2 ANQGSEA. The CDR3 is 19 residues long. V gave up 3 bases and J gave up 1 base; unmatched junction bases: 12. This clonotype has at least ten counts. What it recognizes is unknown. From about 20-30 mg of unsorted bulk tissue, DNA and RNA were co-extracted together. With a constant-region primer, TCR beta cDNA was made from approximately 510 ng of total RNA. Construction of TCR beta libraries relied on three successive nested multiplex PCR rounds employing slightly modified ARM-PCR. It was with TRBV1-TRBV30 forward primers and a C-beta reverse primer that the first two PCR rounds were run, at about 9 cycles each. TCRdb ran MiXCR on the multiplex PCR reads and lists one entry per CDR3 protein. Here the sample spans around 100,000 distinct CDR3 sequences, approximately 70% being singletons.

The sample consisted of liver tumor tissue from sampling region 2. Subset here: tumor region T2, inferior pole. The clonotype comes from a woman aged 60-70 years with primary liver carcinoma and hepatitis B virus infection. The chain combines TRBV29-1 with TRBJ2-1, with 13 bases fitting TRBD2. CDR3 protein: CSVETHRTSGRGSYNEQFF. The DNA for the CDR3 is TGCAGCGTTGAGACGCACCGGACTAGCGGGAGAGGGTCCTACAATGAGCAGTTCTTC.